A few counts support the clone carrying this T cell receptor beta chain. Its antigen is still unknown. The CDR3 length is 14 residues. Trimming removed 1 base from V and 1 base from J, with 4 bases in between. Per germline, CDR1 MGHRA and CDR2 YSYEKL. The data were obtained in a study of CD8 T cells in ankylosing spondylitis. Study-wide results and limits: Apparently characteristic of ankylosing spondylitis blood was a TCR beta motif (about eight highly homologous variants). Enrichment of disease-linked clones was reportedly significant in matched ankylosing spondylitis synovial fluid.

Quantitative 5'-RACE with molecular barcodes generated TCR beta libraries. A single record per CDR3 protein comes from TCRdb applying MiXCR to the 5' RACE reads. This repertoire shows about 200,000 distinct CDR3 sequences, about 13% found once; its top ten account for about 15%. The V and J genes are TRBV4-1 and TRBJ2-2; no clear D. This TCR derives from a male donor with ankylosing spondylitis or in good health (not recorded which). Sequencing was carried out using blood, either unsorted or a sorted T cell fraction (not recorded which). CDR3 in DNA: TGCGCCAGCAGCCAAGTCCTGAACACCGGGGAGCTGTTTTTT. Translation gives CASSQVLNTGELFF.